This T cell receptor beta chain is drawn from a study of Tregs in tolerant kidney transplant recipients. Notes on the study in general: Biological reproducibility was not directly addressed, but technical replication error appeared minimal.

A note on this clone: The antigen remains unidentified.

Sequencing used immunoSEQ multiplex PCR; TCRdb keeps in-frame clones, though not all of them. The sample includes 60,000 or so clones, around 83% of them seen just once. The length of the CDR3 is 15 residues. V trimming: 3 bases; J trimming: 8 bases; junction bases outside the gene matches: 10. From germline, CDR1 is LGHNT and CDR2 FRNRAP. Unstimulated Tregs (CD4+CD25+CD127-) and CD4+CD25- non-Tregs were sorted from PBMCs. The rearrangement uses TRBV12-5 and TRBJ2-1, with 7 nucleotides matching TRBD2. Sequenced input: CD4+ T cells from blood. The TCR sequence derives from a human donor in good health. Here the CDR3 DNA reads TGTGCTAGTGGTTTCGGAGCTAGCGGTAGCGATGAGCAGTTCTTC. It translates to CASGFGASGSDEQFF.